This T cell receptor beta chain comes out of a study of T cells in Graves' hyperthyroidism and ophthalmopathy. TCR beta CDR3 regions were amplified from RNA. The TCR CDR3 was amplified in a first-round RT-PCR using the HTBI primer set. TCRdb fed the multiplex PCR reads into MiXCR, producing one record per CDR3 protein. The sample holds fewer than 550,000 distinct CDR3 sequences, around a sixth seen once. This clonotype was observed many times. CDR3 length equals 16 residues. The junction had 10 bases not matched to a gene; V was cut back by 7 bases and J by 0 bases. Germline values: CDR1 SQVTM, CDR2 ANQGSEA.

The sample taken for sequencing was blood. This TCR derives from a woman in her late teens or twenties with Graves' hyperthyroidism. The chain employs TRBV29-1 and TRBJ2-7; 12 bases are shared with TRBD1. In nucleotides, the CDR3 is TGCAGCGCCTATCCGGGACAGGGGGCGAACTCCTACGAGCAGTACTTC. Protein: CSAYPGQGANSYEQYF.